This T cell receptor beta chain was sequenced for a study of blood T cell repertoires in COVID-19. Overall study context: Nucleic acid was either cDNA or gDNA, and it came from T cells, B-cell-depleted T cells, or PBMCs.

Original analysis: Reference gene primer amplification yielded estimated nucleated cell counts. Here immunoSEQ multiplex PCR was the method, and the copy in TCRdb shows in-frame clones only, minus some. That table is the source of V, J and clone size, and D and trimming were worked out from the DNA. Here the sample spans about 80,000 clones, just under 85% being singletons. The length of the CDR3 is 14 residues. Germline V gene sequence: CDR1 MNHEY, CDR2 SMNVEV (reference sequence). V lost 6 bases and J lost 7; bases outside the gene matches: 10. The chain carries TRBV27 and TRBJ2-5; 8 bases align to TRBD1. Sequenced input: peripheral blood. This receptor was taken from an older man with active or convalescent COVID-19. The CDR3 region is CASRRPGQGSTQYF. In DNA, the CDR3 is TGTGCCAGCAGAAGACCCGGACAGGGCTCGACCCAGTACTTC.